This T cell receptor (beta chain) was identified during a study of blood T cells in healthy people across ages (dated by TCRdb to the mid-2010s). Study-wide context: In model experiments, template switching captured about one uniquely barcoded TCR beta cDNA molecule for every two T cells. Using deep sequencing normalized with unique cDNA molecular identifiers, the study measured how TCR beta repertoire diversity changes with age. The donors were divided into four age groups: young (average roughly 15 years), middle-aged (around 41), aged (about 61) and long-lived (more than 75). Donors of different ages were randomly distributed across sequencing lanes to avoid experimental bias. Two additional independent replicas of 1 million unique cDNA reads from the same blood draw were analyzed for two donors (one aged 18 to 30 and one aged 80 or older).

The donors were some 36 Caucasian individuals from Russia, aged roughly 6 to 100 years, who were systemically healthy. Each donor gave about 11 milliliters of peripheral blood, drawn into EDTA-treated Vacutainer tubes. Ficoll-Paque density-gradient centrifugation was used to isolate PBMCs, with at least 7 million per sample. Trizol reagent was used to extract total RNA from the PBMCs, yielding at least 6 micrograms per sample. For every donor, an aliquot of PBMCs went through flow cytometry to measure the percentages of naive CD45RAhigh/CD27high T cells. Study-wide findings and limitations: Observed TCR beta diversity per million T cells fell roughly linearly with age, and a significant reduction was already apparent by age roughly 40. Observed TCR beta diversity correlated strongly with the percentage of naive T cells measured by flow cytometry. Bulk unsorted PBMC profiling prevented conclusive comparison of naive and antigen-experienced compartments. The CMV infection status of donors was not known, potentially confounding age-related changes in expanded clonotypes. Estimates of total diversity based on one million sequenced T cells were regarded as lower bounds and as underestimates. The long-lived group showed more naive CD4+ T cells, fewer expanded clones and increased TCR diversity than the aged group, suggesting age selection.

Preparation of the library involved 5' RACE. Reads for this sample came from an Illumina HiSeq 2500. The second PCR ran for roughly 7 to 12 cycles and used a J-beta primer mix along with a sample-barcoded 5' primer. A unique molecular identifier was introduced onto each TCR beta cDNA molecule by a template-switch 5' adaptor carrying 12 random nucleotides. Each sample yielded at least 3 million CDR3-containing paired-end reads. All of the RNA was converted into first-strand cDNA using the Mint cDNA synthesis kit, with a TRBC-specific oligonucleotide serving as the primer. All cDNA was treated with uracil-DNA glycosylase and then went through a first 18-cycle PCR with the universal primers M1SS and BC2_uni_R. Per the authors' processing: Normalization of each sample was performed by random selection of 1 million high-quality reads, each carrying a distinct molecular identifier. Reads with shared molecular identifiers were discarded instead of being binned into consensus sequences. MiTCR, with a Q25 quality threshold and the strictest error-elimination algorithm, was used for CDR3 identification, clonotype clustering and error correction. A nonparametric unseen species model with Euler transformation was used to estimate a lower bound on total TCR beta diversity. The public reads were run again by TCRdb, first through fastp at Q25 and then through MiXCR, and only productive beta chains were kept. Each record represents a unique CDR3 protein, reported with the most common genes and DNA among its rows. These V and J calls originate from TCRdb's pipeline instead of the authors' own analysis. The sample records around 320,000 distinct CDR3 sequences, around 27% of which are singletons. Roughly 28% of the sample is in the top ten clones.

Concerning this clonotype: The target of this receptor is not known. Per-base quality was not reported, and no clone a single base away is much larger than it.

The CDR3 holds 13 amino acids from the cysteine to the phenylalanine. The DNA shown is the 39-base CDR3, in frame from base 1. The germline V gene (reference sequence) gives CDR1 as DFQATT and CDR2 as SNEGSKA. The V and J ends are trimmed by 2 bases and 6 bases, leaving 13 bases between them. The TCR comes from a woman between 65 and 79 years old in good health. Sequencing input: blood. The sequence links TRBV20-1 to TRBJ1-1; the D gene identity is not certain. The CDR3 protein sequence reads: CSARRGLLAEAFF. The base sequence is TGCAGTGCTAGAAGAGGCCTTTTGGCTGAAGCTTTCTTT.